This T cell receptor beta chain appears in the sequencing data of a study of cytomegalovirus exposure and HLA in healthy donors. The germline CDR1 and CDR2 sequences are SGHRS and YFSETQ. With 3 bases removed from V and 4 bases from J, the gap between germline ends came to 16 bases. This CDR3 is 15 amino acids long. Vbeta (60) and Jbeta (13) primers were used in the PCR. Using immunoSEQ multiplex PCR, the repertoire was profiled, and TCRdb retains in-frame clones only, with some absent. The top ten clones hold over 12% of a sample with more than 150,000 clones, over 60% of them seen once. This chain uses TRBV5-1 with TRBJ2-5; D perhaps matches TRBD1 (6 bases). The sequence was collected from a man in his fifties or sixties in good health and CMV-seropositive. The specimen sequenced was PBMCs. The CDR3 DNA is TGCGCCAGCAGCTATACCACAGGGTTCGGAGAGACCCAGTACTTC. It is translated as CASSYTTGFGETQYF. Based on the CDR3 plus reference TRBV5-1 and TRBJ2-5, the full variable domain is KAGVTQTPRYLIKTRGQQVTLSCSPISGHRSVSWYQQTPGQGLQFLFEYFSETQRNKGNFPGRFSGRQFSNSRSEMNVSTLELGDSALYLCASSYTTGFGETQYFGPGTRLLVL.